This TCR beta chain derives from a study of response to subunit inactivated influenza vaccine. The study, taken as a whole, reports: Only a handful of new T cells, the authors suggested, are recruited with each seasonal influenza vaccination.

Worth noting for this clonotype: Its antigen is unidentified.

The germline gives CDR1 SQVTM, CDR2 ANQGSEA. The CDR3 runs 16 residues. The V and J ends lost 7 bases and 0 bases respectively, with 22 bases between them. TCRdb used MiXCR to reprocess the RT-PCR reads, holding one entry per CDR3 protein. The sample shows over 750,000 distinct CDR3 sequences, 21% of them seen only once. Sequenced here: PBMCs from blood, sampled roughly 5 days after vaccination. The genes are TRBV29-1 and TRBJ2-7; D is perhaps TRBD1 (5 bases). This TCR was sampled from a man between 45 and 60 years old who received an inactivated influenza vaccine. For the CDR3, the DNA is TGCAGCGCTGTCAGGGAATCTCACAAGAGCTCCTACGAGCAGTACTTC. Amino acid sequence: CSAVRESHKSSYEQYF.